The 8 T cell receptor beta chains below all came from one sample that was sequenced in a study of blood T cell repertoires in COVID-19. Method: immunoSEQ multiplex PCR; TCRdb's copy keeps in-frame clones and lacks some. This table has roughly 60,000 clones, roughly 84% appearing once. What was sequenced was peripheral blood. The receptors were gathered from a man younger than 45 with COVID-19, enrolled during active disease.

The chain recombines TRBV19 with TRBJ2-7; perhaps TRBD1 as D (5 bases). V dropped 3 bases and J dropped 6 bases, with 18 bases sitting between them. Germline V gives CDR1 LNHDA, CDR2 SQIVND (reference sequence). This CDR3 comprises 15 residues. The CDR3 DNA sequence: TGTGCCAGTAGTATTTTGGGGCCAACTGGCAGCGAGCAGTACTTC. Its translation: CASSILGPTGSEQYF.

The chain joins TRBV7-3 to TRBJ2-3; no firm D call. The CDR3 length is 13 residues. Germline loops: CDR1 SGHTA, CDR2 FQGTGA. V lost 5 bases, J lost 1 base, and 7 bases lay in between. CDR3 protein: CASSVQGTDTQYF. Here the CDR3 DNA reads TGTGCCAGCAGCGTCCAGGGCACAGATACGCAGTATTTT.

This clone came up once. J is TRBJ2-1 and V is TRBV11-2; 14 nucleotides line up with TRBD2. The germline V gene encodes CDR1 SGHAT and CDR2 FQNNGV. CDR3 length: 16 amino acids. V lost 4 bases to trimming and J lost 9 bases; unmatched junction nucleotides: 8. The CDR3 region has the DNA TGTGCCAGCAGCTCGATTAGAGGACTAGCGGGAGGTGAGCAGTTCTTC. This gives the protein CASSSIRGLAGGEQFF.

CDR3 sequence: CASNGPPEQYF. The CDR3 DNA reads as TGTGCCAGCAACGGTCCCCCCGAGCAGTACTTC. V is TRBV11-2 and J is TRBJ2-7; D gene ambiguous. The CDR3 is 11 residues long. Trimming removed 7 bases from V and 6 bases from J, with 10 bases in between. CDR1 and CDR2 (germline): SGHAT, FQNNGV.

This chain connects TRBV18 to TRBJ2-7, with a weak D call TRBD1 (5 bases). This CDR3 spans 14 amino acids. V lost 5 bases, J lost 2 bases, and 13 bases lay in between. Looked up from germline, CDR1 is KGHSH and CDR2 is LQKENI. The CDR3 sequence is CASSSPDSAYEQYF. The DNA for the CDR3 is TGTGCCAGCTCATCCCCCGACAGTGCCTACGAGCAGTACTTC.

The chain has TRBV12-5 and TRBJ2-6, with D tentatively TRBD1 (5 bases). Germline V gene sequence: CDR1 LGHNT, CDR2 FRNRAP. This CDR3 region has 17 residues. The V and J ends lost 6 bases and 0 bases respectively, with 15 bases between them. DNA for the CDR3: TGTGCTAGTGGACAGGATCGAGCCCTCTCTGGGGCCAACGTCCTGACTTTC. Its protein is CASGQDRALSGANVLTF.

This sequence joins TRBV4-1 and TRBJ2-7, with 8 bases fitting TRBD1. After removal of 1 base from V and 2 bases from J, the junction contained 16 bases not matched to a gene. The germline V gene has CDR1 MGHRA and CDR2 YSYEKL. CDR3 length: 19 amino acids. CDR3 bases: TGCGCCAGCAGCCAAGTTGAGCCTGCTGTGGGACAGGAGACCTACGAGCAGTACTTC. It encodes CASSQVEPAVGQETYEQYF.

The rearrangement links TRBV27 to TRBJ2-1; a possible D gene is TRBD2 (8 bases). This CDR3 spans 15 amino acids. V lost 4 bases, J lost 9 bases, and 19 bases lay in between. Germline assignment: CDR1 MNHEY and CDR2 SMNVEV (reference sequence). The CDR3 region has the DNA TGTGCCAGCAGTTCAGCGGGGGCAGGGGGAGGTGAGCAGTTCTTC. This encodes CASSSAGAGGGEQFF.